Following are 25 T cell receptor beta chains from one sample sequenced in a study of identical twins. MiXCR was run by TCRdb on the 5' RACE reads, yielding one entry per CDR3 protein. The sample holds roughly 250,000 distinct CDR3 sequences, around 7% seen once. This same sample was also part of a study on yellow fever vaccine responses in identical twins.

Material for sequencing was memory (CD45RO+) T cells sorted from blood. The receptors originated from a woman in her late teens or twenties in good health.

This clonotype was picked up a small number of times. The CDR3 region has the DNA TGTGCCAGCAGGACATACACCGGGGAGCTGTTTTTT. Protein product: CASRTYTGELFF. The chain uses TRBV6-2 or TRBV6-3 and TRBJ2-2; D unclear. This CDR3 contains 12 residues. Trimming removed 6 bases from V and 3 bases from J, with 5 bases in between. Germline loops: CDR1 MNHEY, CDR2 SVGEGT.

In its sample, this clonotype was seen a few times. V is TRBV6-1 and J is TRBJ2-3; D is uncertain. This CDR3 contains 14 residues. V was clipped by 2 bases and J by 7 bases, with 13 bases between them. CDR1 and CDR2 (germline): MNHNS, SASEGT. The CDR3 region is CASSEKGPRNTQYF. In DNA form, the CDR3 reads TGTGCCAGCAGTGAAAAGGGTCCACGGAATACGCAGTATTTT.

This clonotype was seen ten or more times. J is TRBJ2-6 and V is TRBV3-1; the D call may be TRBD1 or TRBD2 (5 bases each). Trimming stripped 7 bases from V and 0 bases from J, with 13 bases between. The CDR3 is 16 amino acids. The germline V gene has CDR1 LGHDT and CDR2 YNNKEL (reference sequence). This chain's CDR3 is CASTGDGYSGANVLTF. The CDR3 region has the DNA TGTGCCAGCACCGGGGACGGATACTCTGGGGCCAACGTCCTGACTTTC.

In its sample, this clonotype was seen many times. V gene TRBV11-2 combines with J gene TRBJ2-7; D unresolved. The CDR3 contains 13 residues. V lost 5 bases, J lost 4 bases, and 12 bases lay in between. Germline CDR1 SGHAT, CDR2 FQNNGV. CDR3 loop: CASSLGTLYEQYF. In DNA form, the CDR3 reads TGTGCCAGCAGCCTAGGCACCTTGTACGAGCAGTACTTC.

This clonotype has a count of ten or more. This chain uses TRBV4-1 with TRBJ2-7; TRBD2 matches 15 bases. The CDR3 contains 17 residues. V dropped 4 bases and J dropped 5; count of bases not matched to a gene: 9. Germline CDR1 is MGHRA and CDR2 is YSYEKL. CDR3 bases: TGCGCCAGCAGCCGCGGTGGACTAGCGGGAGGGGTCGACGAGCAGTACTTC. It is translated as CASSRGGLAGGVDEQYF.

Here the CDR3 DNA reads TGTGCCACCAGTGAAAACATGGTCCAAGAGACCCAGTACTTC. Its protein is CATSENMVQETQYF. The V and J genes are TRBV24-1 and TRBJ2-5, with D hard to call. The germline V gene has CDR1 KGHDR and CDR2 SFDVKD. The CDR3 extends over 14 amino acids. Trimming removed 4 bases from V and 1 base from J, with 9 bases in between.

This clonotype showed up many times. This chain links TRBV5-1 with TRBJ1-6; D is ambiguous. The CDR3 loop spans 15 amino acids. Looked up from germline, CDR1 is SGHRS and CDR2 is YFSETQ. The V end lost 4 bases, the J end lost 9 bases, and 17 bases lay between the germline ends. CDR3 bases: TGCGCCAGCAGCCCGGAAACAGTCCTTGGTTCACCCCTCCACTTT. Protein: CASSPETVLGSPLHF.

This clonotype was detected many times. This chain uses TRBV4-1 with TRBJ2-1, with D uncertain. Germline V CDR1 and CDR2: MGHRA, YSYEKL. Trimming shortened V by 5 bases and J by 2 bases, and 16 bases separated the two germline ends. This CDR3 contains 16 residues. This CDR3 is CASSTVNLVTYNEQFF. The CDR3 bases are TGCGCCAGCAGCACTGTGAACCTCGTTACCTACAATGAGCAGTTCTTC.

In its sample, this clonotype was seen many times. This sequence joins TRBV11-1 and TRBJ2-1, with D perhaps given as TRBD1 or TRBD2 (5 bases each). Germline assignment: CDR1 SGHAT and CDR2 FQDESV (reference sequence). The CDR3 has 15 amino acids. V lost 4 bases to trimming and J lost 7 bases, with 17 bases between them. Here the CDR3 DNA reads TGTGCCAGCAGCTCCAAATCCGGGACGATAAATGAGCAGTTCTTC. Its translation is CASSSKSGTINEQFF.

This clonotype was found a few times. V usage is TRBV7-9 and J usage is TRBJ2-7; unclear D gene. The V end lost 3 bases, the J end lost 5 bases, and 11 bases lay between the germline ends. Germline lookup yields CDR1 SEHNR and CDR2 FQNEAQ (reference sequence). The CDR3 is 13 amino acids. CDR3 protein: CASSFQELHEQYF. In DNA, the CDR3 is TGTGCCAGCAGCTTTCAGGAGTTACACGAGCAGTACTTC.

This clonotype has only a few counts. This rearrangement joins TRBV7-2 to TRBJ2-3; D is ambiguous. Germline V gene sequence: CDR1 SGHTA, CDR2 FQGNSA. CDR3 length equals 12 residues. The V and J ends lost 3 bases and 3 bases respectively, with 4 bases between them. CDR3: CASSFLTDTQYF. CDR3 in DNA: TGTGCCAGCAGCTTCTTGACAGATACGCAGTATTTT.

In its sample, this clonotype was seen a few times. CDR3 nucleotide sequence: TGTGCCAGCAGCTTTGGACACCCTAGCAATCAGCCCCAGCATTTT. Its translation: CASSFGHPSNQPQHF. J is TRBJ1-5 and V is TRBV28; D perhaps matches TRBD1 (5 bases). Deletions cut 6 bases from V and 0 bases from J, with 12 bases between. Looked up from germline, CDR1 is MDHEN and CDR2 is SYDVKM. The CDR3 loop spans 15 amino acids.

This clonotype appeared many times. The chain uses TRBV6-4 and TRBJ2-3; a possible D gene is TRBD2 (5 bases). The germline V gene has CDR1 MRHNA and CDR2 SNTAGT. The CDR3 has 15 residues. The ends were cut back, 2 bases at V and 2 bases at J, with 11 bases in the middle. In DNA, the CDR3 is TGTGCCAGCAGTGACGGGAGTGGGGACACAGATACGCAGTATTTT. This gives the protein CASSDGSGDTDTQYF.

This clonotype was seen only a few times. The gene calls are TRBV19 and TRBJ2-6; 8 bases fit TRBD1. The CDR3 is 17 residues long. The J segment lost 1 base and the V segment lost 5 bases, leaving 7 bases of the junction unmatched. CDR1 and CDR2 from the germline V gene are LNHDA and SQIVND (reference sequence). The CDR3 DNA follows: TGTGCCAGTAGTTACGGGACAGGAGTATCTGGGGCCAACGTCCTGACTTTC. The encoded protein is CASSYGTGVSGANVLTF. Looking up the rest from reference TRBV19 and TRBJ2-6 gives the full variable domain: DGGITQSPKYLFRKEGQNVTLSCEQNLNHDAMYWYRQDPGQGLRLIYYSQIVNDFQKGDIAEGYSVSREKKESFPLTVTSAQKNPTAFYLCASSYGTGVSGANVLTFGAGSRLTVL.

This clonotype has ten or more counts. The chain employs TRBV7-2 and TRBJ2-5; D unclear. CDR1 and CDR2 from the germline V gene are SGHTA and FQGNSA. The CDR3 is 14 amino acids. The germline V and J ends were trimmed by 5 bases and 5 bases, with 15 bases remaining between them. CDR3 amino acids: CASSPNGLGETQYF. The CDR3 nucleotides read TGTGCCAGCAGCCCAAATGGGCTTGGGGAGACCCAGTACTTC.

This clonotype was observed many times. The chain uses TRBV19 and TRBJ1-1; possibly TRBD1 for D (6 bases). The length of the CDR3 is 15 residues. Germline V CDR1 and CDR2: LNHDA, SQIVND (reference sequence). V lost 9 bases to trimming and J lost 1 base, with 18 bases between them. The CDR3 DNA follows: TGTGCCAGCACCAAGTCGGGGGCTGGGAACACTGAAGCTTTCTTT. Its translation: CASTKSGAGNTEAFF.

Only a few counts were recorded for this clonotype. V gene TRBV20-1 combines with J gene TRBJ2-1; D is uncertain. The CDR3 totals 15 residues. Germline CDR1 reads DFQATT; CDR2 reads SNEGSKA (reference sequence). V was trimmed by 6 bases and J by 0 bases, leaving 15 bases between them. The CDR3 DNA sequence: TGCAGTGCCCCCTCCCGAAAGAACTCCTACAATGAGCAGTTCTTC. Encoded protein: CSAPSRKNSYNEQFF.

The CDR3 reads CASSFNSLAGGFSSYEQYV. Here the CDR3 DNA reads TGTGCCAGCAGTTTTAACTCTTTAGCGGGGGGATTCAGCTCCTACGAGCAGTACGTC. The chain combines TRBV6-2 or TRBV6-3 with TRBJ2-7; 10 positions match TRBD2. The trim removed 4 bases at V and 0 bases at J, leaving 15 bases unmatched. Germline V CDR1 and CDR2: MNHEY, SVGEGT. This CDR3 has 19 amino acids.

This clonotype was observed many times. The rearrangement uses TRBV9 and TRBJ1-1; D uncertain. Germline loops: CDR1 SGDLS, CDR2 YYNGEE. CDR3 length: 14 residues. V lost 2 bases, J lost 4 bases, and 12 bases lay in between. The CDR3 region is CASSVLREGTEAFF. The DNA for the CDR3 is TGTGCCAGCAGCGTCCTCCGTGAGGGCACTGAAGCTTTCTTT.

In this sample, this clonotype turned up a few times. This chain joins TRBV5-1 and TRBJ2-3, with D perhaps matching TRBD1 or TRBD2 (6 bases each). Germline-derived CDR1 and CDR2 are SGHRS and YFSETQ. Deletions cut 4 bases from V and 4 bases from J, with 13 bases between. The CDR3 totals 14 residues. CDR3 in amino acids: CASSPGGLADTQYF. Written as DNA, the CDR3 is TGCGCCAGCAGCCCCGGGGGCCTGGCAGATACGCAGTATTTT.

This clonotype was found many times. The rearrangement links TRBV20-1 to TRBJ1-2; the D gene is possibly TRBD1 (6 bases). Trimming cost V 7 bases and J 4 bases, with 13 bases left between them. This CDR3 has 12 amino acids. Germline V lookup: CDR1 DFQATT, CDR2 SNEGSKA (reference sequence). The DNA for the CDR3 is TGCAGTGGGCAGAACAGGGCCTATGGCTACACCTTC. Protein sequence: CSGQNRAYGYTF.

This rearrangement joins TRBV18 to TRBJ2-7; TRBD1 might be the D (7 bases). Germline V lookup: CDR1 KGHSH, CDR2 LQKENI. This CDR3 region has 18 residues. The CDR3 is CASSPGGGRGALQDSNVV. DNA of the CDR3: TGTGCCAGCTCACCAGGAGGGGGCAGGGGCGCTTTGCAAGACTCCAACGTTGTC.

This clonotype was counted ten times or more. The CDR3 DNA sequence: TGTGCCAGCAGCCCGGACAGGGTGAACTATGGCTACACCTTC. Translating gives CASSPDRVNYGYTF. The V gene is TRBV12-3 or TRBV12-4, the J gene TRBJ1-2, with 8 bases that match TRBD1. The V gene end was trimmed by 6 bases and the J gene end by 2 bases; junction bases not matched to a gene: 5. The length of the CDR3 is 14 residues.

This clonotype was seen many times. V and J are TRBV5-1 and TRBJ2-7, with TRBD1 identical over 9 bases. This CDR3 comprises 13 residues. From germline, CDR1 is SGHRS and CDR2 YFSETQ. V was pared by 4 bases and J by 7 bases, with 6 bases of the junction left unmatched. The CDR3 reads CASSRDRADEQYF. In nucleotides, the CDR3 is TGCGCCAGCAGCAGGGACAGGGCGGATGAGCAGTACTTC.

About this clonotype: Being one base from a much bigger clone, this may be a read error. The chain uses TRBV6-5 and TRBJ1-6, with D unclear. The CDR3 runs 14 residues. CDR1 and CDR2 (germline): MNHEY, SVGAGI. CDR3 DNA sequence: TGTGTCAGCAGTTACGCCCGAGAAAACTCACCCCTCCACTTT. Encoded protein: CVSSYARENSPLHF.